The 28 T cell receptor beta chains presented below share a single source sample, sequenced in a study of regulatory T cells. Antigens for these TCRs are unknown. The primer mix had 52 TRBV and 13 TRBJ primers. The method was immunoSEQ multiplex PCR; TCRdb's version includes in-frame clones alone and lacks a portion of them. The table has roughly 30,000 clones, 92% seen once; the top ten hold about 1.6%. Study conclusions and caveats: Hydrophobic residues at CDR3 positions 6 and 7 were enriched in conventional CD4+ T cells of CD3G-deficient patients.

The source material was conventional CD4+ T cells sorted from blood. These receptors all come from a person between 18 and 35 years old with CD3G deficiency.

The chain joins TRBV6-1 to TRBJ2-7, with a weak D call TRBD1 (6 bases). Germline loops: CDR1 MNHNS, CDR2 SASEGT. Trimming took off 2 bases at V and 3 bases at J, with 8 bases between the two ends. CDR3 length: 13 residues. CDR3 residues: CASSENRDYEQYF. CDR3 sequence (DNA): TGTGCCAGCAGTGAAAACAGGGACTACGAGCAGTACTTC.

This chain uses TRBV5-1 with TRBJ2-4; tentative D call: TRBD1 (5 bases). Trimming removed 3 bases at V and 5 bases at J, with 12 bases between. This CDR3 region has 14 residues. Germline V lookup: CDR1 SGHRS, CDR2 YFSETQ. CDR3 loop: CASSSDSSQNIQYF. The CDR3 nucleotides read TGCGCCAGCAGCTCAGACAGTTCTCAAAACATTCAGTACTTC.

This chain joins TRBV11-2 and TRBJ1-2; 7 positions match TRBD1. V lost 4 bases to trimming and J lost 4 bases; unmatched junction nucleotides: 6. The germline gives CDR1 SGHAT, CDR2 FQNNGV. The CDR3 totals 14 residues. CDR3 loop: CASSYHRGGYGYTF. In nucleotides, the CDR3 is TGTGCCAGCAGCTACCACAGGGGCGGCTATGGCTACACCTTC.

The chain combines TRBV5-1 with TRBJ2-1; D is possibly TRBD2 (5 bases). Trimming stripped 3 bases from V and 4 bases from J, with 8 bases between. Germline assignment: CDR1 SGHRS and CDR2 YFSETQ. This CDR3 is built from 13 residues. CDR3 protein: CASSWTGYNEQFF. The CDR3, as DNA: TGCGCCAGCAGCTGGACTGGGTACAATGAGCAGTTCTTC.

The V call is TRBV5-1, the J call TRBJ2-3; D may be TRBD2 (5 bases). The length of the CDR3 is 16 residues. The germline V and J ends were trimmed by 3 bases and 0 bases, with 14 bases remaining between them. Germline CDR1 SGHRS, CDR2 YFSETQ. For the CDR3, the DNA is TGCGCCAGCAGCTCAGGACTTTTCACTAGCACAGATACGCAGTATTTT. It is translated as CASSSGLFTSTDTQYF.

The chain recombines TRBV6-1 with TRBJ1-2; TRBD1 matches 10 bases. V shed 6 bases and J 6 bases; nucleotides not matched to a gene: 10. Germline CDR1 MNHNS, CDR2 SASEGT. The CDR3 length is 15 residues. The CDR3 DNA sequence: TGTGCCAGCAGGGCCGGGGGACAGGGGAAGGATGGCTACACCTTC. Its protein is CASRAGGQGKDGYTF.

Of note for this clone: The junction departs from germline at one end; a sequencing error may be responsible. DNA of the CDR3: TGTGCCAGCAGTTACTCCCTGCGGCCGGTGGTAGAGCAGTACTTC. Encoded protein: CASSYSLRPVVEQYF. The chain links TRBV6-4 to TRBJ2-7; no clear D gene. CDR1 and CDR2 (germline): MRHNA, SNTAGT. This CDR3 region has 15 residues.

The CDR3 coding sequence is TGTGCCAGCAGCTTAAACGTGGGAGGGTTATTAACTTTCTTT. It encodes CASSLNVGGLLTFF. The V call is TRBV11-2, the J call TRBJ1-1; D gene uncertain. The germline V and J ends were trimmed by 2 bases and 12 bases, with 19 bases remaining between them. This CDR3 comprises 14 residues. Germline loops: CDR1 SGHAT, CDR2 FQNNGV.

V gene TRBV11-2 combines with J gene TRBJ2-5, with D unclear. V lost 1 base and J lost 4, with 7 bases in between. CDR1 and CDR2 from the germline V gene are SGHAT and FQNNGV. The CDR3 totals 13 residues. This chain's CDR3 is CASSLGLAETQYF. CDR3 nucleotides: TGTGCCAGCAGCTTAGGGTTGGCAGAGACCCAGTACTTC. Together with reference TRBV11-2 and TRBJ2-5, the CDR3 gives the full variable domain: EAGVAQSPRYKIIEKRQSVAFWCNPISGHATLYWYQQILGQGPKLLIQFQNNGVVDDSQLPKDRFSAERLKGVDSTLKIQPAKLEDSAVYLCASSLGLAETQYFGPGTRLLVL.

This chain links TRBV9 with TRBJ2-1, with 10 nucleotides matching TRBD2. The CDR3 sequence is 16 residues long. J lost 7 bases, V lost 4 bases, and 11 bases had no gene match. The germline gives CDR1 SGDLS, CDR2 YYNGEE. The CDR3 DNA sequence: TGTGCCAGCAGCCGTAGCGGGGGGCTTAGCGGGAATGAGCAGTTCTTC. It codes for CASSRSGGLSGNEQFF.

The chain joins TRBV6-1 to TRBJ2-7; 13 nucleotides agree with TRBD2. Trimming cost V 6 bases and J 12 bases; bases outside gene matches: 14. There are 15 residues in the CDR3. Per germline, CDR1 MNHNS and CDR2 SASEGT. The DNA for the CDR3 is TGTGCCAGCAGGAACTCCGGGACTAGCGGGGCCCGGTGGTACTTC. It translates to CASRNSGTSGARWYF.

The J gene is TRBJ2-3, the V gene TRBV5-1; 7 bases are a match to TRBD2. V was clipped by 10 bases and J by 10 bases; unmatched bases: 18. CDR1 SGHRS and CDR2 YFSETQ come from the germline V gene. CDR3 length: 14 residues. The CDR3 DNA sequence: TGCGCCGTTGGGATAGCCATGCCCAGCGGGGCGCAGTATTTT. It yields the protein CAVGIAMPSGAQYF.

The rearrangement uses TRBV7-9 and TRBJ2-1, with 7 bases fitting TRBD1. The CDR3 is 15 residues long. CDR1 is SEHNR and CDR2 is FQNEAQ in the germline V gene (reference sequence). The junction had 9 bases not matched to a gene; V was cut back by 5 bases and J by 5 bases. The DNA for the CDR3 is TGTGCCAGCAGCCCACCCGGGACAGAGAACAATGAGCAGTTCTTC. Encoded protein: CASSPPGTENNEQFF.

This chain connects TRBV28 to TRBJ2-7; D perhaps matches TRBD1 (6 bases). The germline V gene has CDR1 MDHEN and CDR2 SYDVKM. This CDR3 is built from 15 residues. V was trimmed by 6 bases and J by 3 bases, leaving 18 bases between them. CDR3 amino acids: CASRGGPGSGYEQYF. CDR3 in DNA: TGTGCCAGCAGAGGGGGTCCAGGTTCAGGCTACGAGCAGTACTTC.

The V and J genes are TRBV9 and TRBJ2-5, with D possibly matching TRBD1 (5 bases). This CDR3 is built from 15 residues. The V gene's germline CDR1 is SGDLS and CDR2 YYNGEE. The V end was cut by 3 bases, the J end by 5 bases, with 17 bases between. CDR3 coding DNA: TGTGCCAGCAGCGCCGGACAAAAGCCAGGGGAGACCCAGTACTTC. Translation: CASSAGQKPGETQYF.

V is TRBV28 and J is TRBJ1-1; D might be TRBD1 (5 bases). V lost 4 bases and J 1 base, leaving 7 bases between the germline ends. Germline loops: CDR1 MDHEN, CDR2 SYDVKM. The CDR3 is made up of 13 amino acids. CDR3 nucleotides: TGTGCCAGCAGTTGGGGCGGGAACACTGAAGCTTTCTTT. Protein sequence: CASSWGGNTEAFF.

The V and J genes are TRBV19 and TRBJ1-2; D unclear. Trimming took 4 bases from V and 6 from J, leaving 9 bases between them. Germline V lookup: CDR1 LNHDA, CDR2 SQIVND (reference sequence). The CDR3 runs to 12 residues. The CDR3 here is CASSRGSDGYTF. The CDR3, as DNA: TGTGCCAGTAGTAGGGGATCCGATGGCTACACCTTC.

This chain joins TRBV5-1 and TRBJ1-1; D gene unclear. From germline, CDR1 is SGHRS and CDR2 YFSETQ. Trimming stripped 2 bases from V and 2 bases from J, with 10 bases between. The CDR3 is 14 amino acids. The CDR3 DNA reads TGCGCCAGCAGCTTACAGAGCTCTAACACTGAAGCTTTCTTT. Encoded protein: CASSLQSSNTEAFF.

The chain carries TRBV28 and TRBJ2-7; 8 positions match TRBD2. Germline CDR1 is MDHEN and CDR2 is SYDVKM. Germline trimming cut 5 bases from V and 2 bases from J; bases unmatched to any gene: 8. CDR3 size: 15 residues. The CDR3 region has the DNA TGTGCCAGCAGTCCGGTGTCAGCGGGGGCCTACGAGCAGTACTTC. Translation gives CASSPVSAGAYEQYF.

In regard to this clone: One junction end does not reproduce the germline sequence, and a read error may be involved. V gene TRBV10-3 combines with J gene TRBJ2-2, with D uncertain. Germline-derived CDR1 and CDR2 are ENHRY and SYGVKD. The CDR3 totals 13 residues. The chain's CDR3 is CAIGDGNTGELFF. The CDR3 bases are TGTGCCATCGGTGACGGTAACACCGGGGAGCTGTTTTTT.

The chain recombines TRBV6-1 with TRBJ2-1; the D is unclear. Germline CDR1 and CDR2: MNHNS and SASEGT. This CDR3 is 11 amino acids long. V lost 4 bases and J lost 7, with 5 bases in between. CDR3 residues: CASSGGNEQFF. The CDR3 DNA reads as TGTGCCAGCAGTGGGGGAAATGAGCAGTTCTTC.

The V call is TRBV6-1, the J call TRBJ1-2; D remains ambiguous. The ends were cut back, 2 bases at V and 0 bases at J, with 10 bases in the middle. CDR1 MNHNS and CDR2 SASEGT come from the germline V gene. This CDR3 region has 15 residues. The CDR3 sequence: CASSEWEHPNYGYTF. CDR3 in DNA: TGTGCCAGCAGTGAATGGGAACACCCTAACTATGGCTACACCTTC.

This clone was recorded once. The V and J genes are TRBV11-3 and TRBJ1-3; the D is unclear. The ends were cut back, 1 base at V and 1 base at J, with 11 bases in the middle. From germline, CDR1 is SGHNT and CDR2 YENEEA. This CDR3 contains 16 residues. This CDR3 is CASSLAVAISGNTIYF. The CDR3 DNA reads as TGTGCCAGCAGCTTAGCAGTGGCGATATCTGGAAACACCATATATTTT.

V usage is TRBV7-7 and J usage is TRBJ2-6; D is ambiguous. The CDR3 has 18 residues. The ends were cut back, 5 bases at V and 5 bases at J, with 22 bases in the middle. Germline CDR1 and CDR2: SSHAT and FNYEAQ (reference sequence). The CDR3 loop is CASSRPPVPQSRANVLTF. In DNA, the CDR3 is TGTGCCAGCAGCCGACCCCCAGTGCCACAAAGTCGGGCCAACGTCCTGACTTTC.

This CDR3 is CAISDRGDQPQHF. The DNA for the CDR3 is TGTGCCATCAGTGATCGGGGAGATCAGCCCCAGCATTTT. The rearrangement uses TRBV10-3 and TRBJ1-5; D gene unclear. The germline CDR1 and CDR2 sequences are ENHRY and SYGVKD. The CDR3 extends over 13 amino acids. V lost 3 bases and J 5 bases, leaving 8 bases between the germline ends.

This clone has only one observation. This chain connects TRBV5-1 to TRBJ2-1, with 9 nucleotides matching TRBD1. Germline V gives CDR1 SGHRS, CDR2 YFSETQ. Trimming cost V 4 bases and J 6 bases; bases outside gene matches: 5. The CDR3 extends over 14 amino acids. The CDR3 is CASSQDRGSNEQFF. The CDR3 DNA is TGCGCCAGCAGCCAGGACAGGGGCTCCAATGAGCAGTTCTTC.

The V and J genes are TRBV6-1 and TRBJ2-3; D is undetermined. Germline CDR1 reads MNHNS; CDR2 reads SASEGT. With 1 base removed from V and 4 bases from J, the gap between germline ends came to 15 bases. This CDR3 has 16 residues. In DNA form, the CDR3 reads TGTGCCAGCAGTGAAGTGACCCGCTATCGCTCAGATACGCAGTATTTT. This codes for CASSEVTRYRSDTQYF.

The chain combines TRBV2 with TRBJ2-3, with 10 bases that match TRBD1. CDR3 length equals 15 residues. CDR1 SNHLY and CDR2 FYNNEI come from the germline V gene. V lost 8 bases to trimming and J lost 3 bases; unmatched junction nucleotides: 8. The CDR3 spells CASYFPGQGTDTQYF. For the CDR3, the DNA is TGTGCCAGCTATTTTCCGGGACAGGGGACAGATACGCAGTATTTT.